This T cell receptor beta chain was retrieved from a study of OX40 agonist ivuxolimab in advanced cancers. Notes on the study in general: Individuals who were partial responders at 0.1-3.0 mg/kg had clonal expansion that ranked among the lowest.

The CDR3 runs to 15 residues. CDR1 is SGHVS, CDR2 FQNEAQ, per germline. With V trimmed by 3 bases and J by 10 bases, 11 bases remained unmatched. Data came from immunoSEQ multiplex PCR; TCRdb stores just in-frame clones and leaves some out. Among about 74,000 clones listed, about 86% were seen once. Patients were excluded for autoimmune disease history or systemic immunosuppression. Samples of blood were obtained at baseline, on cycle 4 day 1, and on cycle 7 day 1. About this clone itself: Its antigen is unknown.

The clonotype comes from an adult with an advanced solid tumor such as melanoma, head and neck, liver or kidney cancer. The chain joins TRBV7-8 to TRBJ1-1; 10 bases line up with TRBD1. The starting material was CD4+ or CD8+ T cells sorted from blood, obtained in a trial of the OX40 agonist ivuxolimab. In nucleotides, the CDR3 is TGTGCCAGCAGCTTTCCGGGACAGGGGCCTTCGGGAGCTTTCTTT. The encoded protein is CASSFPGQGPSGAFF.